This T cell receptor (beta chain) appears in the sequencing data of a study of T cells after yellow fever vaccination (dated by TCRdb to 2018 to 2020). At the level of the whole study: The SMART-Seq v4 Ultra Low Input RNA kit was used to prepare libraries from fractions with low cell numbers. Bulk PBMC replicates and cell subsets were isolated from blood drawn at multiple timepoints before and after both primary and secondary immunization. Two healthy male donors, one aged 18 to 30 and one aged 30 to 40 years, were included in the cohort. To follow T-cell clones before and after both primary and booster YFV17D yellow fever vaccination, bulk TCR alpha and beta repertoires underwent longitudinal sequencing. The research as a whole found: After the booster, most clones that had expanded after primary vaccination were detected again (about 97% of CD4 and about 88% of CD8), suggesting broad maintenance of memory. Compared with the primary T-cell response, the secondary T-cell response was faster but weaker, reaching its peak on day 5 rather than on day 15. The study included only a couple of donors, which limits how far the findings can be generalized. A small share of clonotypes was detected in both CD4 and CD8 compartments, with the overlap likely arising from convergent recombination. Because abundant contaminating clonotypes from the bulk population could be contained in FACS-sorted repertoires, computational filtering was required.

From its cysteine to its phenylalanine, the CDR3 spans 14 amino acids. The CDR3 DNA has 42 bases and is translated from base 1. CDR1 and CDR2 are drawn from the germline V gene: SGHDT, YYEEEE. The junction carries 14 bases between V and J, which are trimmed by 6 bases and 5 bases respectively. The treatment or condition label for this specimen denotes: live attenuated yellow fever vaccine strain. PBMCs were isolated from peripheral blood using a standard Ficoll-Paque protocol. Dynabeads CD4 and CD8 positive selection kits were used to isolate CD4 and CD8 T-cell fractions. TriZol was used to extract RNA from bulk PBMCs, CD4 and CD8 fractions, and dextramer-positive and dextramer-negative fractions. TCR cDNA was made using 5'RACE template switching, a step that added a universal primer site and unique molecular identifiers. Priming of cDNA synthesis was performed from both the TCR alpha and TCR beta constant segments. Library amplification involved two PCR steps, and the second step added sample barcodes and sequencing adapters. Sequencing of the libraries was done on either Illumina HiSeq 2500 (2x100 bp) or NovaSeq (2x150 bp). As for how the authors treated the data: Reads were demultiplexed and collapsed into UMI consensus sequences with MIGEC, and V(D)J alignment was performed with MiXCR. Using edgeR on replicate PBMC samples, clonotypes were called vaccine-responding if FDR was below 0.01 and the log2 fold change was above 5 up to day 15. Bulk clonotypes were assigned CD4 or CD8 identity according to which sequenced CD4 or CD8 repertoire held them at higher abundance. TCRdb handled the public reads itself, with Q25 trimming in fastp and clone calling in MiXCR, and kept productive beta chains. A single entry per CDR3 protein holds the most common genes and DNA from its merged rows. Here the V and J calls rest on TCRdb's processing, not on the authors' analysis. The sample table shows about 240,000 distinct CDR3 sequences, and about 7.1% are seen once. The ten largest clones take up about 0.85% of the sample.

Many counts were recorded for this clonotype. Its specific antigen is unknown. Base-call qualities are not available, and no considerably larger clone is one nucleotide away. The rearranged segments are TRBV5-6 and TRBJ1-4; the D gene is not confidently resolved. This sample comprised CD4+ T cells sorted from PBMCs, obtained 15 days after the yellow fever booster vaccination. The source is a man in his thirties or forties who received the YFV17D yellow fever vaccine. The nucleotides read TGTGCCAGCACCCTCACTGGAGGGAATGAAAAACTGTTTTTT. It specifies CASTLTGGNEKLFF.